Listed below are T cell receptor beta chains from one sample, sequenced in a study of CXCR3-negative and CXCR3-positive naive CD8 T cells. For each CDR3 protein, TCRdb gives one entry from its re-call of the 5' RACE reads, without DNA. The table for this sample gives 110,000 or so distinct CDR3 sequences. Input material: naive CXCR3+ CD8+ T cells from blood. The receptors were sampled from a human donor in good health. Some clones in this sample may be carry-over from other donors' samples. CDR3s include the opening cysteine and the closing phenylalanine or tryptophan.

>TRBJ2-2|TRBV29-1
CSVVQGAGELFF
>TRBJ2-5|TRBV6-2/TRBV6-3
CASSYSTLQGRETQYF
>TRBJ2-5|TRBV20-1
CSAPRPERSRETQYF
>TRBJ2-7|TRBV14
CASSQDSISYEQYF
>TRBJ2-1|TRBV4-2
CASSQDDGDGNEQFF
>TRBJ2-7|TRBV28
CASSSRGLGEQYF
>TRBJ2-5|TRBV20-1
CSASSSEGEETQYF
>TRBJ2-7|TRBV30
CAWSVLQGNEQYF
>TRBJ2-1|TRBV29-1
CSVEPSGTYNEQFF
>TRBJ1-1|TRBV27
CASSSLQGMNTEAFF
>TRBJ2-7|TRBV10-2
CASSEDRDVHYEQYF
>TRBJ2-2|TRBV12-3/TRBV12-4
CASRRTGTENPGELFF
>TRBJ2-2|TRBV4-1
CASRGIRGPSRTGELFF
>TRBJ1-2|TRBV19
CATRTGGVHGYTF
>TRBJ2-3|TRBV5-1
CASSLVGQTTDTQYF
>TRBJ2-3|TRBV6-2/TRBV6-3
CASSLSGGPSTDTQYF
>TRBJ1-1|TRBV27
CASSFGNMNTEAFF
>TRBJ2-3|TRBV7-9
CASNVGLAVTDTQYF
>TRBJ2-7|TRBV20-1
CSARGPSSYEQYF
>TRBJ2-2|TRBV29-1
CSVGVMRGKNTGELFF
>TRBJ1-5|TRBV27
CASSLWSGSNQPQHF
>TRBJ1-2|TRBV27
CASRPGGGVNYGYTF
>TRBJ2-7|TRBV12-3/TRBV12-4
CASSPGLAGVDYEQYF
>TRBJ2-7|TRBV3-1
CASSPPGALNSYEQYF
>TRBJ2-7|TRBV7-9
CASREGYEQYF
>TRBJ2-3|TRBV18
CASSDREDLSDTQYF
>TRBJ1-6|TRBV28
CASSLSAFYSPLHF
>TRBJ2-5|TRBV19
CASSIVPRETQYF
>TRBJ2-7|TRBV7-8
CASSSDRAPGYEQYF
>TRBJ2-2|TRBV7-9
CASSFSGAGTGELFF
>TRBJ2-1|TRBV9
CASSVVGSAYNEQFF
>TRBJ2-5|TRBV7-2
CASSSELASETQYF
>TRBJ2-1|TRBV29-1
CSVAPEQGNSYNEQFF
>TRBJ1-3|TRBV4-3
CASSQAWDRETGNTIYF
>TRBJ2-5|TRBV7-6
CASSPKWGLGETQYF
>TRBJ1-2|TRBV29-1
CSVDGDGWGYTF
>TRBJ2-6|TRBV5-1
CASSLSGLAGDSGANVLTF
>TRBJ1-2|TRBV10-1
CASSEGQGYGYTF
>TRBJ2-1|TRBV28
CASSFDGQPHNEQFF
>TRBJ2-7|TRBV7-9
CASSLQVATYEQYF
>TRBJ2-7|TRBV10-3
CAISKTGDSSYEQYF
>TRBJ2-1|TRBV9
CASSVQNNEQFF
>TRBJ2-3|TRBV4-2
CASSQVLGSGGTDTQYF
>TRBJ2-3|TRBV28
CASSFLGDRVTDTQYF
>TRBJ1-1|TRBV12-3/TRBV12-4
CASSRGTEAFF
>TRBJ2-1|TRBV12-3/TRBV12-4
CASSFGQSYYNEQFF
>TRBJ2-7|TRBV7-6
CASSSSPSDLRHEQYF
>TRBJ1-2|TRBV29-1
CSVVAGDSNYGYTF